This T cell receptor beta chain was identified in a study of T cells after yellow fever vaccination. 5'RACE template switching added a universal primer site and UMIs to TCR cDNA. TCRdb re-called the 5' RACE reads with MiXCR, one entry per CDR3 protein. The data contain approximately 150,000 distinct CDR3 sequences, roughly 9% of them singletons. Notes on the study in general: A small share of clonotypes appeared in both CD4 and CD8 compartments.

Germline CDR1 is DFQATT and CDR2 is SNEGSKA (reference sequence). The CDR3 length is 17 residues. Comments on this clonotype: The target antigen is unknown. One end of the junction is discordant with germline, which a read error may explain.

This TCR was sampled from a man between 18 and 29 years old who received the YFV17D yellow fever vaccine. The V call is TRBV20-1, the J call TRBJ2-1; 11 bases agree with TRBD2. The source material was CD8+ T cells sorted from PBMCs, sampled 45 days after the yellow fever booster vaccination. The DNA for the CDR3 is TGCAGTGCTAGAGATTTACGAACTAGCGGGGGCTACAATGAGCAGGTCTTC. It yields the protein CSARDLRTSGGYNEQVF.